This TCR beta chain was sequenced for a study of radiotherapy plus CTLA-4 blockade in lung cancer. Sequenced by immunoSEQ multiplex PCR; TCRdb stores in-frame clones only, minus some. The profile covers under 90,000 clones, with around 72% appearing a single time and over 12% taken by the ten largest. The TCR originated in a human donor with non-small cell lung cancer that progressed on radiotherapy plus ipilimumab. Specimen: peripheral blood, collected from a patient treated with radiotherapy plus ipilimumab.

CDR3 bases: TGCAGCGTTGAGGGACTAGCGGGTTCCACAGATACGCAGTATTTT. Its translation is CSVEGLAGSTDTQYF. The chain uses TRBV29-1 and TRBJ2-3; TRBD2 agrees at 12 bases. V was pared by 3 bases and J by 2 bases, with 3 bases of the junction left unmatched. The length of the CDR3 is 15 residues. Per germline, CDR1 SQVTM and CDR2 ANQGSEA.